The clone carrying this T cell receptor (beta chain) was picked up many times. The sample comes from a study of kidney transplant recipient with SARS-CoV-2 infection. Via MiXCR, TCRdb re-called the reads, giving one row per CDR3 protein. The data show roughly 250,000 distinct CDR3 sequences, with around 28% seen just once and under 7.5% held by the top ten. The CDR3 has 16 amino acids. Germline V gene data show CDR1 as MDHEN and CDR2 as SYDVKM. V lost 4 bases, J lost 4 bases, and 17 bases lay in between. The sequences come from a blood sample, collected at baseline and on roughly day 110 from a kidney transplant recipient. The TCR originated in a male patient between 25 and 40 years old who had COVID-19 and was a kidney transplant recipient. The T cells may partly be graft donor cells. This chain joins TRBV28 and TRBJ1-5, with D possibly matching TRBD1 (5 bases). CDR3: CASSWLFTRGNQPQHF. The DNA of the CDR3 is TGTGCCAGCAGTTGGCTTTTCACACGGGGGAATCAGCCCCAGCATTTT.